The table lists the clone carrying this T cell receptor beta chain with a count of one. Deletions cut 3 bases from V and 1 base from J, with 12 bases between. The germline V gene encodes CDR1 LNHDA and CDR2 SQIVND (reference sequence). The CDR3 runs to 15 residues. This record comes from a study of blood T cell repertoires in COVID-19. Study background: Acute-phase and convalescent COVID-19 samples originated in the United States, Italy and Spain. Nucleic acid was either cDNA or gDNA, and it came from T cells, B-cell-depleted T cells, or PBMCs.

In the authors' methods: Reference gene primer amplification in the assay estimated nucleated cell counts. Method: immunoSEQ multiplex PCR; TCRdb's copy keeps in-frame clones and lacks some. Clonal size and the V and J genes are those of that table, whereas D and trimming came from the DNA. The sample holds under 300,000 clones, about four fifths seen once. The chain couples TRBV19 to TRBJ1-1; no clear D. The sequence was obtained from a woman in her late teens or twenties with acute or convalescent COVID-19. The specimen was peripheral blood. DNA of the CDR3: TGTGCCAGTAGTATTTTGCCCCCGGGGAACACTGAAGCTTTCTTT. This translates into CASSILPPGNTEAFF.